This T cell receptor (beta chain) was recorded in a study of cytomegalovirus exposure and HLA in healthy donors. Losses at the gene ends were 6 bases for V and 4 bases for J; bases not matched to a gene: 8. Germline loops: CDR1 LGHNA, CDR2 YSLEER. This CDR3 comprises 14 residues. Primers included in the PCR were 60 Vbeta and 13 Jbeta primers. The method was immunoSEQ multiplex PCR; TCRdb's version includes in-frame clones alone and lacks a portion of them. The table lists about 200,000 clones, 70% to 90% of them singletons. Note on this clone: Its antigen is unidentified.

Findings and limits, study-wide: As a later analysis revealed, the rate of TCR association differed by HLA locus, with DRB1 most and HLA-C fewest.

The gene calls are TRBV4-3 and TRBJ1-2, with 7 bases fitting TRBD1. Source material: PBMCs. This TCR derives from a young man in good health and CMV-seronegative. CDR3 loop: CASSPQGEGYGYTF. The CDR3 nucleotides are TGCGCCAGCAGTCCTCAGGGGGAAGGCTATGGCTACACCTTC.